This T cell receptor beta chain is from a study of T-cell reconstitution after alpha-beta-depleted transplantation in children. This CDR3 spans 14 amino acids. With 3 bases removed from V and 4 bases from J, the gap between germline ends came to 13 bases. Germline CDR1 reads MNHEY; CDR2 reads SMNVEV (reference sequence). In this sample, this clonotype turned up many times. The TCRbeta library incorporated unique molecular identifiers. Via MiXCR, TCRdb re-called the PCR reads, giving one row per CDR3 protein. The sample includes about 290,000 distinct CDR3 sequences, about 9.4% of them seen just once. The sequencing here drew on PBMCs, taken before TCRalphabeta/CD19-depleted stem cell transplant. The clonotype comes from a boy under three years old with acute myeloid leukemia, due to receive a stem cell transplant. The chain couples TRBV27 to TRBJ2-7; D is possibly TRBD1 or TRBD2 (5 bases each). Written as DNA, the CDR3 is TGTGCCAGCAGTTTCGGGCAGGGACGTTACGAGCAGTACTTC. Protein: CASSFGQGRYEQYF.